The following is a T cell receptor (beta chain) sequence with its context. What it binds is not known. Primers for the PCR totalled 60 Vbeta and 13 Jbeta. Libraries were prepared by immunoSEQ multiplex PCR; TCRdb keeps only in-frame clonotypes and omits some of them. The table records 120,000 to 150,000 clones, approximately 70% of them present only once. The data were obtained in a study of cytomegalovirus exposure and HLA in healthy donors. General study results and limits: Earlier findings revealed that most TCR beta V segments proved productive either about 87% or about 30% of the time. Across donors, most TCRs were seen rarely, yet some public ones were widespread. An observed cluster of highly shared sequence variants was recorded as a likely sequencing artifact.

The CDR3 runs to 15 residues. Germline V gives CDR1 LNHNV, CDR2 YYDKDF (reference sequence). J is TRBJ2-5 and V is TRBV15; 7 bases match TRBD2. With the DNA end fitting TRBJ2-7 better, the J assignment may be wrong. This clonotype was obtained from a human donor in good health. Sequencing was done on a sample of PBMCs. Here the CDR3 DNA reads TGTGCCACCAGCAGAGGGGGGGGAACATCCTACGAGCAGTACTTC. Translating gives CATSRGGGTSYEQYF.